This T cell receptor beta chain originates from a study of shared clonotypes between healthy human individuals (dated by TCRdb to 2019 to 2021). Turning to the overall study: Two women and a few men aged 18 to 49 years were included in the cohort. The study deeply sequenced blood TCR repertoires of five healthy adults to estimate repertoire size and the extent of clonotype sharing between individuals. For each donor, three plates each were used for CD4 naive and CD4 memory, two plates were used for CD8 naive, and one plate was used for CD8 memory. Different laboratories and diverse techniques were used to prepare libraries and sequence TCR repertoires, to increase sequencing depth and limit assay-specific biases. Between about 0.85 and 9.5 billion PBMCs per donor were obtained by leukapheresis. Overall results and qualifications from the work: Because the study included a small number of donors, the genetic and exposure-history diversity represented was limited. Sharing across a handful of donors was observed for around 5% of naive CD4, under 4% of naive CD8, about 2.3% of memory CD4, and around 0.4% of memory CD8 clonotypes. Larger estimated clonotype richness was generally found for naive subsets than for memory subsets. Based on pairwise subsampling, the degree of clonotype sharing among donors was expected to be affected by sequencing depth. Rarefaction of sorted-subset datasets indicated incomplete sequencing despite the large sequencing depth. Compared with non-shared clonotypes, the clonotypes found in all four sorted-subset donors had higher generation probabilities. Sampling was restricted to blood, and TCR repertoires in tissue are likely to differ from TCR repertoires in blood.

Spanning cysteine to phenylalanine, the CDR3 consists of 14 amino acids. Only CDR3 DNA remains: 42 bases, in frame from the first base. The germline V gene sets CDR1 to SGHDN and CDR2 to FVKESK. V is cut by 4 bases and J by 5 bases, and the space between the germline ends is 15 bases. CD8 naive samples were obtained by positive selection for CCR7 among CD45RO-negative cells, yielding a CD45RA+CCR7+ population from which TemRA cells were excluded. The donors were healthy, HIV-negative adults with no recently reported acute infections or vaccinations. All donors were Caucasian adults living in Nashville, Tennessee, USA. After blood collection by leukapheresis, PBMCs were isolated using Ficoll-Histopaque density gradient centrifugation and then cryopreserved in the vapor phase of liquid nitrogen. Purity and quantity of every magnetically sorted T cell population were checked by analytical flow cytometry. Each sorted fraction had its genomic DNA isolated and then quantified by UV absorbance on a Nanodrop 2000c.

TCR CDR3 regions were amplified from genomic DNA by multiplex PCR using the deep immunoSEQ assay. Genomic DNA extracted from each cell subset was distributed evenly over all wells of several immunoSEQ 96-well plates, and each plate served as one replicate. Each replicate PCR for sorted subsets received about 200 ng genomic DNA, equal to roughly 30,000 T cell genomes. Purified libraries were quantified with a Qubit 3.0 fluorometer, sized on a Bioanalyzer 2100, and re-quantified with the KAPA Library Quantification kit. Every immunoSEQ 96-well plate was sequenced on a dedicated single-read 150-cycle Illumina NextSeq 550 flow cell. The paper's data handling went like this. Because the immunoSEQ output included only junctional sequences and no quality scores, the filtering could not be the same as the filtering used for full-length reads. To assign V/J genes and CDR3, sequences were annotated using PyIR, a Python wrapper for IgBLAST v1.9, with IMGT germline references. Any read was removed if the V/J assignment was weak (E-value above 1e-6), the CDR3 was missing, or the read contained stop codons, out-of-frame junctions, or ambiguous translated residues. V3J clonotypes were defined by identical inferred V gene, J gene, and CDR3 amino acid sequence. Percentage overlap between repertoires was computed as shared unique clonotypes divided by the size of the smaller repertoire. RTK rarefaction, the Chao1 estimator, and Recon v2.1 estimates of unobserved clonotypes were used to assess repertoire richness. For all TCRbeta clonotypes obtained by the gDNA method from several donors, generation probabilities were computed with OLGA. TCRdb carries this immuneACCESS record with in-frame sequences only. Its versions omit some clonotypes, under half of them owing to an unresolved V gene in the studies checked, with the rest unexplained. For V, J and clone size, that table is used; D and trimming come from the DNA. This sample holds 800,000 or so clones; 95% to 97% were observed only once. The ten biggest clones cover about 0.22% of the sample.

Remarks on this clone: There is no known antigen for this receptor. No clone much larger than this one lies a single base away; base qualities are absent.

The chain is assembled from TRBV14 and TRBJ2-7; TRBD2 could be the D gene, as 6 bases match. Sequencing was performed on naive CD8+ T cells sorted from blood. The label giving this sample's cell subset or site can be read as: CD45RA+CCR7+. The receptor was isolated from a man younger than 45 in good health. The CDR3 protein: CASSPTSTADEQYF. The DNA sequence follows: TGTGCCAGCAGCCCGACTAGTACTGCGGACGAGCAGTACTTC.